This record concerns one T cell receptor (beta chain) sequence. Per germline, CDR1 LNHDA and CDR2 SQIVND (reference sequence). V lost 3 bases and J lost 0, with 9 bases in between. This CDR3 is built from 14 residues. In the original processing: Reference gene primer amplification gave nucleated cell count estimates. TCRdb's table, derived via immunoSEQ multiplex PCR, lists solely in-frame clones and lacks some. V and J calls and clone size are those listed in that table; D and trimming were worked out from the DNA. The data hold 200,000 to 250,000 clones, with approximately 85% observed a single time. The data derive from a study of blood T cell repertoires in COVID-19. Looking at the study overall: The origin of the acute and convalescent COVID-19 samples was the United States, Italy and Spain. PBMCs, B-cell-depleted T cells, or T cells provided the cDNA or gDNA that made up the material.

The sequencing sample was made of peripheral blood. The chain couples TRBV19 to TRBJ2-7; D is unclear. This clonotype was sampled from a man in his forties with acute or convalescent COVID-19. CDR3 protein: CASSMSRLSYEQYF. The CDR3 DNA follows: TGTGCCAGTAGTATGAGCAGGCTCTCCTACGAGCAGTACTTC.